What follows are 25 T cell receptor beta chains derived from one specimen sequenced in a study of prognosis after radiotherapy for stage I lung cancer. Two-round multiplex PCR on genomic DNA was the method by which TCR beta CDR3 was amplified. Initially, in first-round PCR, primers specific to each TRBV and TRBJ gene were used. Via MiXCR, TCRdb re-called the multiplex PCR reads, giving one row per CDR3 protein. The sample gives roughly 20,000 distinct CDR3 sequences, around 50% of which show up once; 27% is in the top ten. The sequencing used PBMCs, collected before or after stereotactic body radiation therapy (not recorded which). These receptors were taken from a donor over 45 with non-small cell lung cancer.

This clonotype ranks as medium-sized. The chain recombines TRBV6-5 with TRBJ2-1; 10 bases agree with TRBD2. Trimming took 2 bases from V and 8 from J; bases not matched to a gene: 6. The CDR3 extends over 15 amino acids. Germline values: CDR1 MNHEY, CDR2 SVGAGI. The CDR3 loop is CASSYGAGGPDEQFF. The DNA of the CDR3 is TGTGCCAGCAGTTACGGAGCGGGAGGGCCAGATGAGCAGTTCTTC.

Within the sample, this clonotype is medium-sized. The CDR3 region has the DNA TGTGCCAGTAGTATCTCAGGGGCCTACGAGCAGTACTTC. Protein product: CASSISGAYEQYF. The chain uses TRBV19 and TRBJ2-7; maybe TRBD1 (6 bases). Germline V gene lookup returns CDR1 LNHDA and CDR2 SQIVND (reference sequence). The CDR3 consists of 13 residues. The germline V and J ends were trimmed by 3 bases and 2 bases, with 8 bases remaining between them.

The J gene is TRBJ2-1, the V gene TRBV5-1; D call uncertain. The CDR3 covers 13 residues. CDR1 is SGHRS, CDR2 YFSETQ, per germline. V shed 4 bases and J shed 8 bases, with 13 bases lying between them. The CDR3 DNA follows: TGCGCCAGCAGCCTGACATGGGTGCATGAGCAGTTCTTC. Translating gives CASSLTWVHEQFF.

This clonotype is medium-sized by share. The genes are TRBV30 and TRBJ1-5, with 9 nucleotides matching TRBD1. Germline V CDR1 and CDR2: GTSNPN, SVGIG (reference sequence). This CDR3 has 15 residues. J was trimmed by 3 bases and V by 2 bases; bases with no gene match: 5. DNA of the CDR3: TGTGCCTGGAGTACCGGGACAGGGTACAATCAGCCCCAGCATTTT. Its protein is CAWSTGTGYNQPQHF.

This chain connects TRBV4-3 to TRBJ2-7, with 9 bases fitting TRBD2. Per the germline V gene, CDR1 is LGHNA and CDR2 is YSLEER. Trimming took 0 bases from V and 4 from J; bases not matched to a gene: 4. There are 15 residues in the CDR3. This chain's CDR3 is CASSQEISGRYEQYF. The CDR3 coding sequence is TGCGCCAGCAGCCAAGAGATTAGCGGGAGATACGAGCAGTACTTC.

This clonotype has only one observation. The rearrangement links TRBV9 to TRBJ2-3; 13 bases agree with TRBD2. This CDR3 contains 18 residues. With 2 bases clipped from V and 6 bases from J, the junction kept 12 bases outside the gene matches. CDR1 and CDR2 (germline): SGDLS, YYNGEE. CDR3 residues: CASSVTGTSGTIGDTQYF. CDR3 bases: TGTGCCAGCAGCGTTACCGGGACTAGCGGGACGATTGGGGATACGCAGTATTTT.

The rearrangement uses TRBV14 and TRBJ2-7; maybe TRBD1 (5 bases). The CDR3 is 15 residues long. The V end lost 0 bases, the J end lost 3 bases, and 12 bases lay between the germline ends. Germline V gene lookup returns CDR1 SGHDN and CDR2 FVKESK. CDR3 amino acids: CASSQDLDTLYEQYF. In nucleotides, the CDR3 is TGTGCCAGCAGCCAAGACTTGGACACCCTCTACGAGCAGTACTTC.

This clonotype was seen ten or more times. The chain couples TRBV27 to TRBJ2-2; D could derive from TRBD1 or TRBD2 (5 bases each). V lost 6 bases and J lost 1, with 12 bases in between. This CDR3 contains 15 residues. Germline V lookup: CDR1 MNHEY, CDR2 SMNVEV (reference sequence). CDR3 sequence: CASRRGRLNTGELFF. DNA for the CDR3: TGTGCCAGCAGACGGGGCAGACTGAACACCGGGGAGCTGTTTTTT.

In its sample, this clonotype is medium-sized. The chain uses TRBV2 and TRBJ2-7; TRBD2 is a possible D gene (6 bases). V lost 6 bases and J 1 base, leaving 13 bases between the germline ends. CDR1 is SNHLY, CDR2 FYNNEI, per germline. The CDR3 covers 14 residues. The CDR3 DNA sequence: TGTGCCAGCAGGGCCGGGACTCAGTCCTACGAGCAGTACTTC. It is translated as CASRAGTQSYEQYF.

The chain uses TRBV10-3 and TRBJ2-7; 8 bases map to TRBD1. Losses at the gene ends were 3 bases for V and 3 bases for J; bases not matched to a gene: 4. The CDR3 totals 14 residues. Germline loops: CDR1 ENHRY, CDR2 SYGVKD. The CDR3 coding sequence is TGTGCCATCAGTGATAGCAGGGGGCTCTACGAGCAGTACTTC. Amino acid sequence: CAISDSRGLYEQYF.

This clonotype qualifies as medium-sized. V and J are TRBV28 and TRBJ2-7; maybe TRBD1 (6 bases). With 10 bases removed from V and 4 bases from J, the gap between germline ends came to 23 bases. This CDR3 contains 15 residues. Germline CDR1 reads MDHEN; CDR2 reads SYDVKM. This CDR3 is CATLTRGGSRYEQYF. In DNA, the CDR3 is TGTGCCACCCTAACCAGGGGCGGATCTCGATACGAGCAGTACTTC.

This clonotype appeared a single time. V gene TRBV5-1 combines with J gene TRBJ1-1; 8 bases fit TRBD1. V gave up 2 bases and J gave up 5 bases; unmatched junction bases: 8. CDR3 length: 15 amino acids. CDR1 is SGHRS and CDR2 is YFSETQ in the germline V gene. CDR3 loop: CASSLPTGEKTEAFF. In DNA form, the CDR3 reads TGCGCCAGCAGCTTACCGACAGGGGAAAAAACTGAAGCTTTCTTT.

The V gene is TRBV7-9, the J gene TRBJ1-4; perhaps TRBD1 as D (6 bases). Germline V CDR1 and CDR2: SEHNR, FQNEAQ (reference sequence). The CDR3 extends over 16 amino acids. V was trimmed by 3 bases and J by 3 bases, leaving 14 bases between them. The CDR3 spells CASSFGGSFSNEKLFF. CDR3 sequence (DNA): TGTGCCAGCAGCTTCGGGGGCTCGTTCTCTAATGAAAAACTGTTTTTT.

This clonotype was seen many times. This chain links TRBV6-1 with TRBJ2-2; 9 bases fit TRBD1. The V gene end was trimmed by 2 bases and the J gene end by 5 bases; junction bases not matched to a gene: 3. Germline CDR1 is MNHNS and CDR2 is SASEGT. The CDR3 is 15 amino acids. The CDR3 nucleotides are TGTGCCAGCAGTGAAAACAGGGGGCGAACCGGGGAGCTGTTTTTT. Its protein is CASSENRGRTGELFF.

The chain combines TRBV6-1 with TRBJ1-5, with D maybe TRBD1 (5 bases). Germline V lookup: CDR1 MNHNS, CDR2 SASEGT. The CDR3 is 14 amino acids. Trimming pared 3 bases from V and 16 bases from J, leaving 22 bases between. The DNA for the CDR3 is TGTGCCAGCAGTGAGTCGGGGGGGAATCAGCCCCCCCATTTT. As protein: CASSESGGNQPPHF.

CDR3 loop: CASSGGAEAFF. CDR3 nucleotide sequence: TGTGCCAGCAGTGGAGGGGCTGAAGCTTTCTTT. The chain has TRBV6-1 and TRBJ1-1, with D possibly TRBD1 on 5 matching bases. CDR3 length: 11 amino acids. Germline-derived CDR1 and CDR2 are MNHNS and SASEGT. V was shortened by 4 bases and J by 6 bases, with 6 bases between the two germline ends.

This clonotype has ten or more counts. The chain uses TRBV18 and TRBJ2-3, with D possibly being TRBD1 (5 bases). The CDR3 runs 16 residues. CDR1 is KGHSH and CDR2 is LQKENI in the germline V gene. With 2 bases removed from V and 4 bases from J, the gap between germline ends came to 16 bases. The CDR3 sequence is CASSPFPPFRADTQYF. DNA for the CDR3: TGTGCCAGCTCACCATTCCCCCCGTTCAGGGCAGATACGCAGTATTTT.

As to this clonotype: With only one base between it and a far larger clone, this is likely a read error. DNA of the CDR3: TGTGCCAGCAGTTTTCGCTCCTTCGGGACTAGCGGGGGTAGCTCCTACGAGCAGTACTTC. This gives the protein CASSFRSFGTSGGSSYEQYF. The chain combines TRBV6-1 with TRBJ2-7; 14 nucleotides agree with TRBD2. The V gene end was trimmed by 5 bases and the J gene end by 0 bases; junction bases not matched to a gene: 15. There are 20 residues in the CDR3. Looked up from germline, CDR1 is MNHNS and CDR2 is SASEGT.

As concerns this clonotype: A junction boundary mismatches the germline segment, possibly from a read error. This sequence joins TRBV13 and TRBJ2-3, with D unclear. This CDR3 region has 15 residues. Germline V CDR1 and CDR2: PRHDT, FYEKMQ (reference sequence). This CDR3 is CASSFGHAITDTHYF. The CDR3 DNA is TGTGCCAGCAGCTTCGGCCATGCTATCACAGATACGCATTATTTT.

The chain combines TRBV5-1 with TRBJ2-2; TRBD2 aligns across 9 bases. The ends lost 2 bases at V and 3 bases at J; junction bases unmatched: 5. The germline V gene encodes CDR1 SGHRS and CDR2 YFSETQ. This CDR3 has 16 residues. CDR3 DNA sequence: TGCGCCAGCAGCTTTCCTAGCGGGATGGACACCGGGGAGCTGTTTTTT. Translating it yields CASSFPSGMDTGELFF.

Many counts were recorded for this clonotype. V usage is TRBV27 and J usage is TRBJ2-5, with TRBD2 matching over 7 bases. Germline V CDR1 and CDR2: MNHEY, SMNVEV (reference sequence). The V and J ends lost 2 bases and 3 bases, in that order; junction bases with no gene match: 9. The CDR3 spans 16 residues. The CDR3 bases are TGTGCCAGCAGTTTAGGGGGAGGGGCCATCAAAGAGACCCAGTACTTC. Encoded protein: CASSLGGGAIKETQYF.

For the CDR3, the DNA is TGTGCCAGCAGCCCTGCCGGGGACAGTTCAAATTCACCCCTCCACTTT. This translates into CASSPAGDSSNSPLHF. The V gene is TRBV13, the J gene TRBJ1-6; 7 bases map to TRBD1. Trimming removed 5 bases from V and 7 bases from J; junction bases left unmatched: 11. Germline lookup yields CDR1 PRHDT and CDR2 FYEKMQ (reference sequence). The CDR3 loop spans 16 amino acids. Combining the CDR3 with reference TRBV13 and TRBJ1-6 gives the whole variable domain AAGVIQSPRHLIKEKRETATLKCYPIPRHDTVYWYQQGPGQDPQFLISFYEKMQSDKGSIPDRFSAQQFSDYHSELNMSSLELGDSALYFCASSPAGDSSNSPLHFGNGTRLTVT.

The J gene is TRBJ2-6, the V gene TRBV20-1; the D gene is possibly TRBD2 (5 bases). In germline, CDR1 is DFQATT, CDR2 SNEGSKA (reference sequence). This CDR3 is 15 amino acids long. This chain's CDR3 is CIAPSRRAVANVLTF. The DNA for the CDR3 is TGCATTGCCCCTTCCCGGCGGGCTGTGGCCAACGTCCTGACTTTC.

In its sample, this clonotype ranks as medium-sized. The genes are TRBV27 and TRBJ1-2, with 9 bases identical to TRBD1. Germline V gene data show CDR1 as MNHEY and CDR2 as SMNVEV (reference sequence). There are 13 residues in the CDR3. V was pared by 7 bases and J by 7 bases, with 7 bases of the junction left unmatched. The CDR3 sequence is CASTTGGVSGYTF. Written as DNA, the CDR3 is TGTGCCAGCACTACAGGGGGCGTTTCTGGCTACACCTTC.

The rearrangement links TRBV7-9 to TRBJ2-7; D gene uncertain. Between the trimmed V and J ends, which lost 1 base and 5 bases, there was a span of 6 bases. The CDR3 is 12 amino acids. Germline values: CDR1 SEHNR, CDR2 FQNEAQ (reference sequence). This CDR3 reads CASSLVGDEQYF. Here the CDR3 DNA reads TGTGCCAGCAGCTTAGTTGGGGACGAGCAGTACTTC. Full variable domain (remainder filled in from reference TRBV7-9 and TRBJ2-7): DTGVSQNPRHKITKRGQNVTFRCDPISEHNRLYWYRQTLGQGPEFLTYFQNEAQLEKSRLLSDRFSAERPKGSFSTLEIQRTEQGDSAMYLCASSLVGDEQYFGPGTRLTVT.